This TCR beta chain was retrieved from a study of blood T cell repertoires in COVID-19. On the study more broadly: Some COVID-19 samples were acute and others convalescent; all came from the United States, Italy and Spain. The analysed material was cDNA or gDNA that came from T cells, B-cell-depleted T cells, or PBMCs.

This clone was seen a few times. Original analysis: Amplification of reference gene primers was used by the study to estimate nucleated cell counts. Profiling relied on immunoSEQ multiplex PCR, and the TCRdb table lists in-frame clones only, not all of them. V and J calls and clone size are as listed in that table; D and trimming were resolved from the DNA. Of about 58,000 clones listed, roughly 84% were seen once; the top ten hold roughly 5.1%. This receptor was obtained from a man between 35 and 55 years old with active COVID-19. Sequencing was performed on peripheral blood.

The CDR3 protein is CASSLAGGSEQYF. As DNA, the CDR3 is TGTGCCAGCAGCTTAGCGGGAGGTAGCGAGCAGTACTTC. The chain is built from TRBV7-3 and TRBJ2-7; 8 bases match TRBD2. Per germline, CDR1 SGHTA and CDR2 FQGTGA. The CDR3 spans 13 residues. The junction had 3 bases not matched to a gene; V was cut back by 2 bases and J by 6 bases.